The rows below give T cell receptor beta chains drawn from one sample of a study of cytomegalovirus exposure and HLA in healthy donors. This table comes from immunoSEQ multiplex PCR, and its TCRdb copy is limited to in-frame clones, with some not included. The sample lists about 120,000 clones; about 10% were seen once. Material: PBMCs. The source of these receptors is a young woman in good health and CMV-seropositive. CDR3s leave out the opening cysteine and the closing phenylalanine or tryptophan. Fields, in order: clone size, CDR3 length, V gene, J gene, CDR3 protein. Clone size, where shown, is once, few, many, or a class for clones that have expanded.

clone size: few
CDR3 length: 12
V gene: TRBV6-5
J gene: TRBJ1-2
CDR3 protein: ASSGGGSLYGYT

clone size: .
CDR3 length: 11
V gene: TRBV6-5
J gene: TRBJ1-3
CDR3 protein: ASASGAGNTIY

clone size: few
CDR3 length: 9
V gene: TRBV9
J gene: TRBJ2-3
CDR3 protein: ASAQADTQY

clone size: .
CDR3 length: 13
V gene: TRBV28
J gene: TRBJ2-7
CDR3 protein: ASSLAGGPLGEQY

clone size: .
CDR3 length: 9
V gene: TRBV19
J gene: TRBJ1-1
CDR3 protein: ASSMGAEAF

clone size: .
CDR3 length: 11
V gene: TRBV2
J gene: TRBJ1-5
CDR3 protein: ASSQGENQPQH

clone size: .
CDR3 length: 10
V gene: TRBV11-2
J gene: TRBJ2-5
CDR3 protein: ASSGSRTTQY

clone size: few
CDR3 length: 12
V gene: TRBV4-1
J gene: TRBJ1-2
CDR3 protein: ASSRGQGTFGYT

clone size: .
CDR3 length: 12
V gene: TRBV29-1
J gene: TRBJ2-3
CDR3 protein: SGRLSSSTDTQY

clone size: .
CDR3 length: 13
V gene: TRBV10-3
J gene: TRBJ1-2
CDR3 protein: AISESTGVNYGYT

clone size: few
CDR3 length: 15
V gene: TRBV7-2
J gene: TRBJ2-3
CDR3 protein: ASSDSLAFYSTDTQY